This TCR beta chain emerged from a study of neoadjuvant anti-PD-1 for oral cavity cancer. As for the study in general: Patients without progression got a fourth dose around day 43.

Patients had newly diagnosed, untreated stage II-IVA oral cavity squamous cell carcinoma. Analysis of PBMCs was direct, with no culture step. The method was immunoSEQ multiplex PCR; TCRdb's version includes in-frame clones alone and lacks a portion of them. The sample shows about 81,000 clones, approximately 84% of them seen only once. The CDR3 has 12 amino acids. V was clipped by 4 bases and J by 1 base, with 7 bases between them. Germline V gene lookup returns CDR1 GTSNPN and CDR2 SVGIG (reference sequence). This chain joins TRBV30 and TRBJ1-1; no reliable D call. The TCR originated in a person between 40 and 85 years old with oral cavity squamous cell carcinoma. Sequences were derived from PBMCs, sampled before nivolumab (anti-PD-1) treatment. The CDR3 coding sequence is TGTGCCTGGAACCCAGGGAACACTGAAGCTTTCTTT. This gives the protein CAWNPGNTEAFF.